Listed below are T cell receptor beta chains from one sample, sequenced in a study of control samples from healthy donors and cancer patients. Sequencing was performed with immunoSEQ multiplex PCR; in TCRdb, only in-frame clones are kept and a portion is missing. The data show roughly 400,000 clones, with 80% to 95% seen just once and about 6.3% held by the top ten. Sequencing was performed on PBMCs. Every receptor here comes from a man aged 40-49 years with head and neck cancer. The CDR3 runs from the conserved cysteine through the conserved F or W. A D gene is named only where the DNA matches it firmly. Part of the rows lack a size; the others show once, few, many or a class for expanded clones.

size: NA
D: NA
J: TRBJ1-3
length: 16
V: TRBV5-1
DNA: TGCGCCAGCAGCTTGGAAGGGGGAAGAGATGGAAACACCATATATTTT
CDR3: CASSLEGGRDGNTIYF

size: NA
D: NA
J: TRBJ1-5
length: 15
V: TRBV10-3
DNA: TGTGCCATCAGTGAGTCGCTGGTTCTTAATCAGCCCCAGCATTTT
CDR3: CAISESLVLNQPQHF

size: NA
D: NA
J: TRBJ1-5
length: 14
V: TRBV19
DNA: TGTGCCAGTAGCACTTCAGGGGACAATCAGCCCCAGCATTTT
CDR3: CASSTSGDNQPQHF

size: once
D: NA
J: TRBJ2-1
length: 17
V: TRBV7-3
DNA: TGTGCCAGCAGCTCGGCACCAAAGTCGAGCTCCTACAATGAGCAGTTCTTC
CDR3: CASSSAPKSSSYNEQFF

size: NA
D: NA
J: TRBJ1-3
length: 14
V: TRBV11-2
DNA: TGTGCCAGCAGCTCCGTCACAACTGGAAACACCATATATTTT
CDR3: CASSSVTTGNTIYF

size: once
D: TRBD1
J: TRBJ1-1
length: 14
V: TRBV30
DNA: TGTGCCTGGGACCCGGACAGGGGTAACACTGAAGCTTTCTTT
CDR3: CAWDPDRGNTEAFF

size: NA
D: TRBD2
J: TRBJ2-7
length: 13
V: TRBV27
DNA: TGTGCCAGCAGTTTGCCGGGAGGAACCGAGCAGTACTTC
CDR3: CASSLPGGTEQYF

size: NA
D: NA
J: TRBJ2-1
length: 18
V: TRBV9
DNA: TGTGCCAGCAGCGTACTAGCTACAACCGGGACCTTAACCAATGAGCAGTTCTTC
CDR3: CASSVLATTGTLTNEQFF

size: once
D: NA
J: TRBJ2-3
length: 16
V: TRBV7-9
DNA: TGTGCCAGCAGCTTAAGGCTAGCATCTAGCACAGATACGCAGTATTTT
CDR3: CASSLRLASSTDTQYF

size: NA
D: TRBD1
J: TRBJ2-7
length: 15
V: TRBV7-2
DNA: TGTGCCAGCAGCTTAGCCACCGGGACAGAGTACGAGCAGTACTTC
CDR3: CASSLATGTEYEQYF

size: NA
D: TRBD1
J: TRBJ1-4
length: 14
V: TRBV5-4
DNA: TGTGCCAGCAGTTTGGGACAGGGTCGGGAAAAACTGTTTTTT
CDR3: CASSLGQGREKLFF

size: NA
D: TRBD1
J: TRBJ2-4
length: 16
V: TRBV4-1
DNA: TGCGCCAGCAGCCAACTGGGACAGGGGGTCCAAAACATTCAGTACTTC
CDR3: CASSQLGQGVQNIQYF

size: NA
D: NA
J: TRBJ1-1
length: 14
V: TRBV30
DNA: TGTGCCTGGAGACTACAGGAGGGGAACACTGAAGCTTTCTTT
CDR3: CAWRLQEGNTEAFF

size: NA
D: NA
J: TRBJ1-5
length: 20
V: TRBV4-2
DNA: TGTGCCAGCAGCCAAGGGGCTGAGGTGGGGGGCCCCTTGGGCAATCAGCCCCAGCATTTT
CDR3: CASSQGAEVGGPLGNQPQHF

size: NA
D: TRBD2
J: TRBJ2-3
length: 14
V: TRBV28
DNA: TGTGCCAGCAGGACTAGCGCGGGCACAGATACGCAGTATTTT
CDR3: CASRTSAGTDTQYF

size: NA
D: NA
J: TRBJ2-5
length: 13
V: TRBV7-9
DNA: TGTGCCAGCCGTCCTGTAGGTGGGGAGACCCAGTACTTC
CDR3: CASRPVGGETQYF

size: once
D: TRBD2
J: TRBJ2-1
length: 15
V: TRBV5-1
DNA: TGCGCCAGCAGCGGGACGGGGGGCTCCTACAATGAGCAGTTCTTC
CDR3: CASSGTGGSYNEQFF

size: NA
D: TRBD1
J: TRBJ1-2
length: 17
V: TRBV5-4
DNA: TGTGCCAGCAGCTTGGGATTAGGCGGACAGGGATTCGGGGGCTACACCTTC
CDR3: CASSLGLGGQGFGGYTF

size: once
D: NA
J: TRBJ1-2
length: 11
V: TRBV29-1
DNA: TGCAGCGTTGTCCCGACAACGGGCTACACCTTC
CDR3: CSVVPTTGYTF

size: NA
D: NA
J: TRBJ1-5
length: 12
V: TRBV2
DNA: TGTGCCGGGGGGGGAGGGAATCAGCCCCAGCATTTT
CDR3: CAGGGGNQPQHF

size: NA
D: NA
J: TRBJ2-4
length: 15
V: TRBV28
DNA: TGTGCCAGCAGTACCCCATGGGGGGCAGAAAACATTCAGTACTTC
CDR3: CASSTPWGAENIQYF

size: NA
D: NA
J: TRBJ2-3
length: 14
V: TRBV6-5
DNA: TGTGCCATCACACAGGACATTAGCACAGATACGCAGTATTTT
CDR3: CAITQDISTDTQYF

size: NA
D: TRBD1
J: TRBJ2-5
length: 15
V: TRBV5-4
DNA: TGTGCCAGCAGCCGGAGACAGGGGGTCCAAGAGACCCAGTACTTC
CDR3: CASSRRQGVQETQYF

size: NA
D: TRBD1
J: TRBJ1-2
length: 12
V: TRBV29-1
DNA: TGCAGCGTTCTAACAGGGGCCTATGGCTACACCTTC
CDR3: CSVLTGAYGYTF

size: NA
D: NA
J: TRBJ1-5
length: 14
V: TRBV23-1
DNA: TGCGCCAGCAGTCCTGGGGGGAGCAATCAGCCCCAGCATTTT
CDR3: CASSPGGSNQPQHF

size: once
D: TRBD1
J: TRBJ1-5
length: 13
V: TRBV6-6
DNA: TGTGCCGGGACAGGGGCGCCCAATCAGCCCCAGCATTTT
CDR3: CAGTGAPNQPQHF

size: NA
D: NA
J: TRBJ1-6
length: 11
V: TRBV20-1
DNA: TGCAGTGCAACCGATAATTCACCCCTCCACTTT
CDR3: CSATDNSPLHF

size: NA
D: NA
J: TRBJ2-3
length: 17
V: TRBV5-4
DNA: TGTGCCAGCAGCGCCCCCCGAAGGAATACACACACGGATACGCAGTATTTT
CDR3: CASSAPRRNTHTDTQYF

size: NA
D: TRBD2
J: TRBJ2-1
length: 14
V: TRBV20-1
DNA: TGCAGTGCTAATGATGTAGCGGGGGGCATTGAGCAGTTCTTC
CDR3: CSANDVAGGIEQFF

size: NA
D: NA
J: TRBJ2-7
length: 18
V: TRBV28
DNA: TGTGCCAGCAGTTTTGTGATTTGGGGGGACTCCACGGCCTACGAGCAGTACTTC
CDR3: CASSFVIWGDSTAYEQYF

size: NA
D: TRBD2
J: TRBJ2-1
length: 17
V: TRBV5-4
DNA: TGTGCCAGCAGCTTTAGCAGCGGGGCATACTCCTACAATGAGCAGTTCTTC
CDR3: CASSFSSGAYSYNEQFF

size: few
D: TRBD1
J: TRBJ1-1
length: 15
V: TRBV7-9
DNA: TGTGCCAGCAGGCAATGGACAGGGGGAGGGACTGAAGCTTTCTTT
CDR3: CASRQWTGGGTEAFF

size: few
D: TRBD2
J: TRBJ2-3
length: 15
V: TRBV24-1
DNA: TGTGCCACCTCTGGGGGGGACTACCACACAGATACGCAGTATTTT
CDR3: CATSGGDYHTDTQYF

size: NA
D: NA
J: TRBJ2-3
length: 18
V: TRBV5-1
DNA: TGCGTCAGCAGCCTACACTTCGGGGGACCCGGGGGCACAGATACGCAGTATTTT
CDR3: CVSSLHFGGPGGTDTQYF

size: NA
D: NA
J: TRBJ1-2
length: 13
V: TRBV28
DNA: TGTGCCAGCAAGAATACGGTTAACTATGGCTACACCTTC
CDR3: CASKNTVNYGYTF

size: NA
D: NA
J: TRBJ1-3
length: 15
V: TRBV28
DNA: TGTGCCAGCAGGTACACCGCCTACTCTGGAAACACCATATATTTT
CDR3: CASRYTAYSGNTIYF

size: NA
D: NA
J: TRBJ2-2
length: 16
V: TRBV5-6
DNA: TGTGCCAGCAGCTTGGGTTTGGGGTCGAACACCGGGGAGCTGTTTTTT
CDR3: CASSLGLGSNTGELFF

size: NA
D: NA
J: TRBJ2-7
length: 14
V: TRBV6-5
DNA: TGTGCCAGCAGTTCCACATTACAGGGTTACGAGCAGTACTTC
CDR3: CASSSTLQGYEQYF

size: NA
D: NA
J: TRBJ2-3
length: 14
V: TRBV11-3
DNA: TGTGCCAGCAGCTTAGCGGCCGGCACAGATACGCAGTATTTT
CDR3: CASSLAAGTDTQYF

size: NA
D: NA
J: TRBJ1-3
length: 17
V: TRBV19
DNA: TGTGCCAGTAGTATAGATAGGAAGATCTCCGCTGGAAACACCATATATTTT
CDR3: CASSIDRKISAGNTIYF

size: NA
D: NA
J: TRBJ1-1
length: 13
V: TRBV11-2
DNA: TGTGCCAGCAGCCAAGGGTGGGGCACTGAAGCTTTCTTT
CDR3: CASSQGWGTEAFF

size: NA
D: TRBD2
J: TRBJ2-7
length: 15
V: TRBV5-1
DNA: TGCGCCAGCAGCTCGCGGGGGGGGACCTCCTACGAGCAGTACTTC
CDR3: CASSSRGGTSYEQYF

size: NA
D: TRBD2
J: TRBJ2-2
length: 16
V: TRBV7-3
DNA: TGTGCCAGCAGTCTAGCGGGAGGCCCGAACACCGGGGAGCTGTTTTTT
CDR3: CASSLAGGPNTGELFF

size: NA
D: NA
J: TRBJ2-7
length: 14
V: TRBV2
DNA: TGTGCCAGCGGATACGTCGACCTCTCCTACGAGCAGTACTTC
CDR3: CASGYVDLSYEQYF

size: few
D: NA
J: TRBJ1-1
length: 15
V: TRBV9
DNA: TGTGCCAGCAGCGACCAACCGGAGGGGATGGCTGAAGCTTTCTTT
CDR3: CASSDQPEGMAEAFF

size: NA
D: NA
J: TRBJ1-1
length: 12
V: TRBV7-9
DNA: TGTGCCAGCAGCGGGGGGAACACTGAAGCTTTCTTT
CDR3: CASSGGNTEAFF

size: few
D: NA
J: TRBJ1-5
length: 14
V: TRBV6-5
DNA: TGTGCCAGCAGTCCCATGAGGGGCAATCAGCCCCAGCATTTT
CDR3: CASSPMRGNQPQHF

size: NA
D: NA
J: TRBJ2-7
length: 15
V: TRBV6-6
DNA: TGTGCCAGCAGTTACTTCCCGGTTCGGTTGGACGAGCAGTACTTC
CDR3: CASSYFPVRLDEQYF